This T cell receptor beta chain was captured by sequencing in a study of radiotherapy plus CTLA-4 blockade in lung cancer. Study as a whole: Around 19% of patients responded objectively, and 25% to 40% achieved disease control. The study, taken as a whole, reports: TCR clones originating in tumors grew in number in blood after radiotherapy plus ipilimumab. Among reported predictors of response, early blood T cell clone dynamics with interferon-beta performed best.

Concerning this clone itself: Its antigen is unidentified.

In chemo-refractory metastatic non-small-cell lung cancer, patients got ipilimumab CTLA-4 blockade together with focal radiation. Assay: immunoSEQ multiplex PCR; the TCRdb copy retains only in-frame clones and omits some. The table lists 43,000 or so clones, about 63% of them singletons. Germline trimming cut 6 bases from V and 5 bases from J; bases unmatched to any gene: 5. The CDR3 has 15 amino acids. The germline V gene has CDR1 SGHRS and CDR2 YFSETQ. This rearrangement joins TRBV5-1 to TRBJ1-6; 10 nucleotides match TRBD1. This clonotype was obtained from a human donor with non-small cell lung cancer who had a partial response to radiotherapy plus ipilimumab. This specimen was peripheral blood, taken from a patient treated with radiotherapy plus ipilimumab. For the CDR3, the DNA is TGCGCCAGCACCTCTGGACAGGGGGATAATTCACCCCTCCACTTT. Its protein is CASTSGQGDNSPLHF. The full variable domain, with the rest looked up from reference TRBV5-1 and TRBJ1-6, is KAGVTQTPRYLIKTRGQQVTLSCSPISGHRSVSWYQQTPGQGLQFLFEYFSETQRNKGNFPGRFSGRQFSNSRSEMNVSTLELGDSALYLCASTSGQGDNSPLHFGNGTRLTVT.